What follows are 26 T cell receptor beta chains derived from one specimen sequenced in a study of technical replicates of blood from a few donors. Profiled with immunoSEQ multiplex PCR; TCRdb holds only in-frame clones, not every one. The table has roughly 68,000 clones, 92% seen once; the top ten hold approximately 0.4%. Material: T cells isolated from PBMCs. Receptor source: a human donor in good health.

The chain employs TRBV6-5 and TRBJ2-2; tentative D call: TRBD1 (6 bases). Trimming removed 8 bases from V and 5 bases from J, with 15 bases in between. CDR1 and CDR2 (germline): MNHEY, SVGAGI. The CDR3 spans 14 residues. The CDR3 region is CASQFRRGTGELFF. The CDR3 nucleotides read TGTGCCAGCCAGTTTCGCAGGGGTACCGGGGAGCTGTTTTTT.

Written as DNA, the CDR3 is TGTGCCAGAAGCACAACAGGGAACACCGGGGAGCTGTTTTTT. Encoded protein: CARSTTGNTGELFF. This chain joins TRBV5-3 and TRBJ2-2; D might be TRBD1 (5 bases). Being an ORF, TRBV5-3 has a function that is uncertain. The CDR3 sequence is 14 residues long. With 4 bases removed from V and 1 base from J, the gap between germline ends came to 8 bases.

This clone occurred once. The rearrangement joins TRBV18 to TRBJ2-7; the match to TRBD2 covers 12 bases. The CDR3 covers 14 residues. Germline CDR1 and CDR2: KGHSH and LQKENI. The J segment lost 6 bases and the V segment lost 6 bases, leaving 6 bases of the junction unmatched. In nucleotides, the CDR3 is TGTGCCAGCTCGACTAGCGGGAGTACTGGCGAGCAGTACTTC. Translated, it gives CASSTSGSTGEQYF. Full variable domain (outside the CDR3, taken from reference TRBV18 and TRBJ2-7): NAGVMQNPRHLVRRRGQEARLRCSPMKGHSHVYWYRQLPEEGLKFMVYLQKENIIDESGMPKERFSAEFPKEGPSILRIQQVVRGDSAAYFCASSTSGSTGEQYFGPGTRLTVT.

The rearrangement links TRBV9 to TRBJ1-1; 7 bases map to TRBD1. CDR1 is SGDLS and CDR2 is YYNGEE in the germline V gene. The CDR3 covers 12 residues. After removal of 3 bases from V and 8 bases from J, the junction contained 4 bases not matched to a gene. The CDR3 sequence: CASSGRDREAFF. The CDR3 bases are TGTGCCAGCAGCGGCCGGGACAGAGAAGCTTTCTTT.

The V and J genes are TRBV28 and TRBJ1-5; possibly TRBD1 for D (6 bases). Trimming left V 7 bases short and J 5 bases short, with 15 bases between. Germline V CDR1 and CDR2: MDHEN, SYDVKM. This CDR3 contains 14 residues. As DNA, the CDR3 is TGTGCCAGCATTCAAAGCAGGGGTCATCAGCCCCAGCATTTT. Translating gives CASIQSRGHQPQHF.

The chain recombines TRBV4-2 with TRBJ2-2; 12 bases map to TRBD1. In germline, CDR1 is LGHNA, CDR2 YNFKEQ. There are 18 residues in the CDR3. The V and J ends lost 1 base and 2 bases, in that order; junction bases with no gene match: 5. CDR3 loop: CASSQAAGTGGNTGELFF. CDR3 bases: TGTGCCAGCAGCCAAGCTGCCGGGACAGGGGGCAACACCGGGGAGCTGTTTTTT.

V gene TRBV25-1 combines with J gene TRBJ2-6, with a possible D match to TRBD2 (5 bases). Germline assignment: CDR1 MGHDK and CDR2 SYGVNS. V lost 3 bases and J lost 1, with 7 bases in between. CDR3 length: 15 amino acids. The CDR3 spells CASSDPGSGANVLTF. DNA for the CDR3: TGTGCCAGCAGTGATCCGGGGTCTGGGGCCAACGTCCTGACTTTC.

CDR3 sequence reads: CASLSQANTVTEAFF. The DNA of the CDR3 is TGTGCCAGCTTATCACAGGCAAATACAGTCACTGAAGCTTTCTTT. V gene TRBV7-2 combines with J gene TRBJ1-1; possibly TRBD1 for D (5 bases). V was shortened by 8 bases and J by 4 bases, with 20 bases between the two germline ends. The CDR3 covers 15 residues. The V gene's germline CDR1 is SGHTA and CDR2 FQGNSA.

The chain combines TRBV27 with TRBJ2-7, with D hard to call. The CDR3 contains 15 residues. Trimming stripped 5 bases from V and 0 bases from J, with 14 bases between. Germline CDR1 reads MNHEY; CDR2 reads SMNVEV (reference sequence). The CDR3 DNA is TGTGCCAGCAGTCCCCGCGGAGCGTCCTCCTACGAGCAGTACTTC. Its translation is CASSPRGASSYEQYF.

The CDR3 DNA follows: TGTGCCAGCAGTTTCCCCTCCGCCGGGACAGGCTACGAGCAGTACTTC. The encoded protein is CASSFPSAGTGYEQYF. The rearrangement links TRBV28 to TRBJ2-7, with 8 bases lining up with TRBD1. V was clipped by 3 bases and J by 3 bases; unmatched bases: 10. The length of the CDR3 is 16 residues. The germline V gene has CDR1 MDHEN and CDR2 SYDVKM. Drawing the rest from reference TRBV28 and TRBJ2-7, the complete variable domain is DVKVTQSSRYLVKRTGEKVFLECVQDMDHENMFWYRQDPGLGLRLIYFSYDVKMKEKGDIPEGYSVSREKKERFSLILESASTNQTSMYLCASSFPSAGTGYEQYFGPGTRLTVT.

This chain connects TRBV6-5 to TRBJ1-3; no clear D gene. CDR3 length equals 13 residues. Trimming stripped 7 bases from V and 1 base from J, with 8 bases between. Per the germline V gene, CDR1 is MNHEY and CDR2 is SVGAGI. CDR3 sequence (DNA): TGTGCCAGCATGATGGAGTCTGGAAACACCATATATTTT. Its translation is CASMMESGNTIYF.

This chain connects TRBV5-1 to TRBJ2-7; 7 nucleotides align to TRBD1. The V segment lost 2 bases and the J segment 5 bases; nucleotides outside the gene matches: 7. In germline, CDR1 is SGHRS, CDR2 YFSETQ. There are 14 residues in the CDR3. The CDR3 sequence: CASSFGDRANEQYF. The CDR3 coding sequence is TGCGCCAGCAGCTTCGGAGACAGGGCGAACGAGCAGTACTTC.

The chain is built from TRBV7-2 and TRBJ2-1, with 9 bases aligning to TRBD1. The length of the CDR3 is 15 residues. Germline V CDR1 and CDR2: SGHTA, FQGNSA. The junction had 3 bases not matched to a gene; V was cut back by 4 bases and J by 2 bases. The CDR3 protein is CASSSRQGAYNEQFF. Written as DNA, the CDR3 is TGTGCCAGCAGCTCGAGACAGGGGGCCTACAATGAGCAGTTCTTC.

The chain is built from TRBV4-3 and TRBJ1-2; D is ambiguous. Germline V gives CDR1 LGHNA, CDR2 YSLEER. The CDR3 totals 17 residues. Trimming removed 2 bases from V and 2 bases from J, with 18 bases in between. CDR3 sequence reads: CASSQLFERVSNYGYTF. The CDR3 bases are TGCGCCAGCAGCCAACTCTTTGAACGGGTCAGCAACTATGGCTACACCTTC.

This clone occurred a few times. The chain carries TRBV4-2 and TRBJ1-5; tentative D call: TRBD1 (5 bases). The V end was cut by 0 bases, the J end by 6 bases, with 15 bases between. Germline-derived CDR1 and CDR2 are LGHNA and YNFKEQ. CDR3 length equals 16 residues. The chain's CDR3 is CASSQEGGQGRQPQHF. In nucleotides, the CDR3 is TGTGCCAGCAGCCAAGAAGGTGGGCAGGGCCGTCAGCCCCAGCATTTT.

This rearrangement joins TRBV6-5 to TRBJ2-7; 7 nucleotides align to TRBD2. V trimming: 7 bases; J trimming: 2 bases; junction bases outside the gene matches: 5. This CDR3 spans 13 amino acids. Germline CDR1 MNHEY, CDR2 SVGAGI. The CDR3 sequence is CASIRAGAYEQYF. In DNA form, the CDR3 reads TGTGCCAGCATTCGGGCGGGAGCCTACGAGCAGTACTTC.

The chain recombines TRBV5-1 with TRBJ1-1, with 9 bases matching TRBD1. The junction had 10 bases not matched to a gene; V was cut back by 3 bases and J by 1 base. The CDR3 length is 17 residues. Per germline, CDR1 SGHRS and CDR2 YFSETQ. Here the CDR3 reads CASSWDRASGANTEAFF. The CDR3 nucleotides read TGCGCCAGCAGCTGGGACAGGGCATCGGGAGCGAACACTGAAGCTTTCTTT.

The chain carries TRBV15 and TRBJ2-2; D not certain. Germline values: CDR1 LNHNV, CDR2 YYDKDF (reference sequence). CDR3 length: 17 residues. The germline V and J ends were trimmed by 1 base and 5 bases, with 17 bases remaining between them. CDR3 sequence reads: CATSRGLEESETGELFF. Here the CDR3 DNA reads TGTGCCACCAGCAGAGGATTAGAGGAAAGTGAGACCGGGGAGCTGTTTTTT.

The chain uses TRBV4-3 and TRBJ2-1; TRBD2 matches at 11 bases. The trim removed 0 bases at V and 8 bases at J, leaving 9 bases unmatched. Looked up from germline, CDR1 is LGHNA and CDR2 is YSLEER. The CDR3 is 17 residues long. CDR3: CASSQDLASGRRDEQFF. The CDR3 DNA sequence: TGCGCCAGCAGCCAAGATTTAGCTAGCGGGAGGAGGGATGAGCAGTTCTTC.

This sequence joins TRBV30 and TRBJ1-2, with 7 bases aligning to TRBD1. The CDR3 sequence is 14 residues long. Germline V gene sequence: CDR1 GTSNPN, CDR2 SVGIG (reference sequence). V lost 3 bases, J lost 5 bases, and 9 bases stayed unmatched. Written as DNA, the CDR3 is TGTGCCTGGAGCCCTGGGACAGACTTATATGGCTACACCTTC. This gives the protein CAWSPGTDLYGYTF.

The chain links TRBV11-2 to TRBJ2-1; no definite D call. Germline-derived CDR1 and CDR2 are SGHAT and FQNNGV. Trimming cost V 10 bases and J 4 bases, with 14 bases left between them. The CDR3 loop spans 13 amino acids. CDR3 in amino acids: CANPPQLYNEQFF. The CDR3 DNA is TGTGCCAACCCCCCGCAGTTATACAATGAGCAGTTCTTC.

The chain employs TRBV19 and TRBJ2-7; 8 bases are a match to TRBD1. The CDR3 spans 14 residues. V was clipped by 5 bases and J by 5 bases; unmatched bases: 8. CDR1 is LNHDA, CDR2 SQIVND, per germline (reference sequence). CDR3 sequence: CASSPRTGLNEQYF. Written as DNA, the CDR3 is TGTGCCAGTAGTCCCAGGACAGGGCTGAACGAGCAGTACTTC.

The gene calls are TRBV27 and TRBJ2-7; D perhaps matches TRBD1 (6 bases). The germline V gene encodes CDR1 MNHEY and CDR2 SMNVEV (reference sequence). The germline V and J ends were trimmed by 6 bases and 3 bases, with 12 bases remaining between them. CDR3 length: 13 amino acids. The DNA for the CDR3 is TGTGCCAGCAGGACAGGATCTTTCTACGAGCAGTACTTC. Translation: CASRTGSFYEQYF.

V and J are TRBV18 and TRBJ2-1; 11 nucleotides align to TRBD2. There are 16 residues in the CDR3. Unmatched junction bases numbered 0, after V lost 1 base and J lost 1 base. CDR1 and CDR2 from the germline V gene are KGHSH and LQKENI. CDR3 protein: CASSPLAGGSYNEQFF. The CDR3, as DNA: TGTGCCAGCTCACCACTAGCGGGAGGGTCCTACAATGAGCAGTTCTTC.

The chain recombines TRBV11-1 with TRBJ2-5; D remains ambiguous. Germline V lookup: CDR1 SGHAT, CDR2 FQDESV (reference sequence). The CDR3 is made up of 14 amino acids. Trimming removed 2 bases at V and 3 bases at J, with 10 bases between. The CDR3 reads CASSLSTEEETQYF. The CDR3 DNA reads TGTGCCAGCAGCTTAAGTACAGAAGAAGAGACCCAGTACTTC. The full variable domain, in which reference TRBV11-1 and TRBJ2-5 provide the parts outside the CDR3, is EAEVAQSPRYKITEKSQAVAFWCDPISGHATLYWYRQILGQGPELLVQFQDESVVDDSQLPKDRFSAERLKGVDSTLKIQPAELGDSAMYLCASSLSTEEETQYFGPGTRLLVL.

V usage is TRBV7-2 and J usage is TRBJ1-3; D ambiguous. V lost 8 bases, J lost 0 bases, and 8 bases lay in between. The germline V gene encodes CDR1 SGHTA and CDR2 FQGNSA. The CDR3 extends over 13 amino acids. CDR3 protein: CASGPSSGNTIYF. CDR3 DNA: TGTGCCAGCGGGCCGAGCTCTGGAAACACCATATATTTT.